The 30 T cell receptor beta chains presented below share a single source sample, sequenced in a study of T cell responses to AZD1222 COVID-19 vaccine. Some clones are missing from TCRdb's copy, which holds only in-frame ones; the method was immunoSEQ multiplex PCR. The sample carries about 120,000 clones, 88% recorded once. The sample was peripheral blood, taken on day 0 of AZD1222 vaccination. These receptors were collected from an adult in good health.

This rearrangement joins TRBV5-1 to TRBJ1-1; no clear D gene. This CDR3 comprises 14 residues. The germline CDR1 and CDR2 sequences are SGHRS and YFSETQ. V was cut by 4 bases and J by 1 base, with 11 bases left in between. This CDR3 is CASSRRRPNTEAFF. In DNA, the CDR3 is TGCGCCAGCAGCCGAAGACGTCCGAACACTGAAGCTTTCTTT.

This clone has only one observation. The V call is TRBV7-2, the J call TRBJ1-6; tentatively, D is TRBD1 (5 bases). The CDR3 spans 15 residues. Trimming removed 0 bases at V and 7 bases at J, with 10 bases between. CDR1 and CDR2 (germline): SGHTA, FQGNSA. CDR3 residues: CASSLAGWGNSPLHF. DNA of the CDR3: TGTGCCAGCAGCTTAGCAGGGTGGGGGAATTCACCCCTCCACTTT.

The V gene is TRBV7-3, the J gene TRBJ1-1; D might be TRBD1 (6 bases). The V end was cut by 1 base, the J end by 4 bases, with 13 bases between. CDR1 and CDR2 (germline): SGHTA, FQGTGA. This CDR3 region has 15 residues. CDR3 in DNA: TGTGCCAGCAGCTTAAACCCAGGGGCGAGCACTGAAGCTTTCTTT. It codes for CASSLNPGASTEAFF.

The CDR3 loop reads CASSPTSGVAVAFF. Here the CDR3 DNA reads TGTGCCAGCAGTCCCACTTCGGGGGTGGCGGTAGCTTTCTTT. The V call is TRBV9, the J call TRBJ1-1; TRBD1 might be the D (5 bases). Trimming removed 5 bases at V and 10 bases at J, with 21 bases between. This CDR3 region has 14 residues. Per the germline V gene, CDR1 is SGDLS and CDR2 is YYNGEE.

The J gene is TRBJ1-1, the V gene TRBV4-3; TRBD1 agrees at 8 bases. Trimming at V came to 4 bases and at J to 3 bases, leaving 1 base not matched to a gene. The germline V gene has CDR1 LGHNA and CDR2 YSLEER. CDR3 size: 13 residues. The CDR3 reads CASSPDRDTEAFF. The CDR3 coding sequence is TGCGCCAGCAGCCCGGACAGGGACACTGAAGCTTTCTTT.

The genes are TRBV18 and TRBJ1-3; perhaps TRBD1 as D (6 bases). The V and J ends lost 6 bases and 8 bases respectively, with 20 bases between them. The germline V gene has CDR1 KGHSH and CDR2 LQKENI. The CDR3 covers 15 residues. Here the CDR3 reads CASSRRVDPGDTIYF. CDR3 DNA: TGTGCCAGCTCGCGACGGGTCGACCCAGGGGACACCATATATTTT.

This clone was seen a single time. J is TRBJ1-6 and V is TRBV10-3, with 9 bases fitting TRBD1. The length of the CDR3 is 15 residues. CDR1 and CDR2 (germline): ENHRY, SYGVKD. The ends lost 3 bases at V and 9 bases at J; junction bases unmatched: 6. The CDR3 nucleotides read TGTGCCATCAGTGACCAGGGACAGGGTTCTTCACCCCTCCACTTT. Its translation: CAISDQGQGSSPLHF.

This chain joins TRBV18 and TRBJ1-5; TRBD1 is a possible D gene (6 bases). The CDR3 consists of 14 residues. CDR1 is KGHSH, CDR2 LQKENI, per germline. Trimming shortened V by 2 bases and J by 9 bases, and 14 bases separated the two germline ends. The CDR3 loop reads CASSPRGSDGPQHF. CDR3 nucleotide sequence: TGTGCCAGCTCACCAAGGGGGTCGGATGGGCCCCAGCATTTT.

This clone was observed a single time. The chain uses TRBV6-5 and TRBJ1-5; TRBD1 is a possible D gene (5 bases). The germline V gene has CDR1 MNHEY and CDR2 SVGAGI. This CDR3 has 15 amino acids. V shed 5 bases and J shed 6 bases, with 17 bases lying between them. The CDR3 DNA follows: TGTGCCAGCAGTCCCTCTCAGGTGGGGACTCAGCCCCAGCATTTT. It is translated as CASSPSQVGTQPQHF.

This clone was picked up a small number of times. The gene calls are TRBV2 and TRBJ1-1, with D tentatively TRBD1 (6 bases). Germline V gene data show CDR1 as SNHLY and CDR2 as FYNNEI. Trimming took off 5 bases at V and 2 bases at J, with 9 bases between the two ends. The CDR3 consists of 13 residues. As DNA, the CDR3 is TGTGCCAGCAGTAAACAGGGAAACACTGAAGCTTTCTTT. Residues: CASSKQGNTEAFF.

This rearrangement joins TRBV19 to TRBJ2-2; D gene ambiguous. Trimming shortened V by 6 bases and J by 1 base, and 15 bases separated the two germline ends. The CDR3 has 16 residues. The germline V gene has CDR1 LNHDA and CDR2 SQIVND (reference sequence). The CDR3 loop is CASRGPGSGNTGELFF. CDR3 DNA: TGTGCCAGTAGAGGCCCGGGCTCAGGGAACACCGGGGAGCTGTTTTTT.

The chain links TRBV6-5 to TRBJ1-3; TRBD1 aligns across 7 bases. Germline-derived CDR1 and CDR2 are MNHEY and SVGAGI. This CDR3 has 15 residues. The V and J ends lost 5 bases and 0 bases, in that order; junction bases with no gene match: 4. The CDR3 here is CASSIDRVSGNTIYF. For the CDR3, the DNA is TGTGCCAGCAGTATTGACAGGGTCTCTGGAAACACCATATATTTT.

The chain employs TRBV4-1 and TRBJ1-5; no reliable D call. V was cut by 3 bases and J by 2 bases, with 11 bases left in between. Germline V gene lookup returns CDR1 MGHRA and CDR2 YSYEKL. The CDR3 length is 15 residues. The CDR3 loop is CASSQGFFGNQPQHF. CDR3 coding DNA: TGCGCCAGCAGCCAGGGGTTTTTCGGCAATCAGCCCCAGCATTTT.

The CDR3 is CASSLSTGSLSGNTIYF. DNA for the CDR3: TGTGCCAGCAGCTTATCGACAGGGAGCCTCTCTGGAAACACCATATATTTT. V is TRBV7-8 and J is TRBJ1-3, with 7 bases fitting TRBD1. The V segment lost 2 bases and the J segment 0 bases; nucleotides outside the gene matches: 7. The germline V gene encodes CDR1 SGHVS and CDR2 FQNEAQ. CDR3 length: 17 residues.

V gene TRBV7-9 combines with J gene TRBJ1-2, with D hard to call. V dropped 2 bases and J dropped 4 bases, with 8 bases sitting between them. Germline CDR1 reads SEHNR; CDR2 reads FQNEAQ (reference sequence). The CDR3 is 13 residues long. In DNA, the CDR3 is TGTGCCAGCAGCTTAATAGGTGGCTATGGCTACACCTTC. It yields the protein CASSLIGGYGYTF.

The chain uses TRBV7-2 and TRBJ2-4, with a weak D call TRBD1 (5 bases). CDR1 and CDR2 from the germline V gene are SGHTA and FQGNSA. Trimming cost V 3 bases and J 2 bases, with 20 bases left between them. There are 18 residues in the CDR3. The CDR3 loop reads CASSFDDRTKRTKNIQYF. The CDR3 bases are TGTGCCAGCAGCTTCGACGACAGAACGAAGAGGACCAAAAACATTCAGTACTTC.

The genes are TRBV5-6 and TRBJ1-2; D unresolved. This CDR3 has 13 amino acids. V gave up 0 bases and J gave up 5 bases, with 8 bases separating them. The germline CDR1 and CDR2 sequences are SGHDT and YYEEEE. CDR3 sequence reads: CASSLEVEYGYTF. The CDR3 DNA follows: TGTGCCAGCAGCTTGGAGGTCGAATATGGCTACACCTTC.

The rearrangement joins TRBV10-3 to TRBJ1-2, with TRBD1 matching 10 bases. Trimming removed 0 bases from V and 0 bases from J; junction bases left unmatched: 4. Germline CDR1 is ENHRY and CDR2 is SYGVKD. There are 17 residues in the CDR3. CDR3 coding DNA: TGTGCCATCAGTGAGTCGACAGGGGGCGCGACTAACTATGGCTACACCTTC. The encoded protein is CAISESTGGATNYGYTF.

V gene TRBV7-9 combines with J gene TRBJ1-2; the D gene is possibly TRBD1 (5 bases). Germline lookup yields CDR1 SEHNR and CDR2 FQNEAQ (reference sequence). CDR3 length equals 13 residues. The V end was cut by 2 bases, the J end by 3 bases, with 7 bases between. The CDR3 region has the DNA TGTGCCAGCAGCTTACGGGGGGACTATGGCTACACCTTC. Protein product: CASSLRGDYGYTF.

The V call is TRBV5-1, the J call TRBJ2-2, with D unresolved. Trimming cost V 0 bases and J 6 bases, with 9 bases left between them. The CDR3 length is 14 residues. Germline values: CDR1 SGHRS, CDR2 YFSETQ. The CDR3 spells CASSLERPAGELFF. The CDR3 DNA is TGCGCCAGCAGCTTGGAGAGGCCCGCCGGGGAGCTGTTTTTT.

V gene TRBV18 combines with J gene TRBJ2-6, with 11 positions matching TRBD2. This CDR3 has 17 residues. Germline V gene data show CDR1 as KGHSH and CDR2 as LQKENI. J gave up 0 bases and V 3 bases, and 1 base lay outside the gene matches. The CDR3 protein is CASSPGTSGSGANVLTF. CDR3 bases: TGTGCCAGCTCACCCGGGACTAGCGGCTCTGGGGCCAACGTCCTGACTTTC.

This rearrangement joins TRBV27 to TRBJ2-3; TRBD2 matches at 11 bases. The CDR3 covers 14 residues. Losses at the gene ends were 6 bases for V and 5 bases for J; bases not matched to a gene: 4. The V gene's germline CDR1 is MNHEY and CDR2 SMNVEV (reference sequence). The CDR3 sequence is CASRLAGVKDTQYF. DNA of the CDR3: TGTGCCAGCAGACTAGCGGGGGTGAAAGATACGCAGTATTTT.

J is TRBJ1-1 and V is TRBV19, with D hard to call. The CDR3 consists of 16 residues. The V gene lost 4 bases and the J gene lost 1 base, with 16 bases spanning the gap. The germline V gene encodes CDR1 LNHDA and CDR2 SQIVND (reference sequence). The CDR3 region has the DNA TGTGCCAGTAGTAGCAAACTGGACGCGGGGAACACTGAAGCTTTCTTT. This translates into CASSSKLDAGNTEAFF.

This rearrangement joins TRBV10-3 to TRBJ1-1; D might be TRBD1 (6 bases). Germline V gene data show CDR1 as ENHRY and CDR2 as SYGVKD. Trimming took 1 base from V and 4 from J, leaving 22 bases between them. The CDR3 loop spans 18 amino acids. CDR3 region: CAISEYQDSINGGTEAFF. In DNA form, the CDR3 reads TGTGCCATCAGTGAGTACCAGGACAGTATTAACGGTGGCACTGAAGCTTTCTTT.

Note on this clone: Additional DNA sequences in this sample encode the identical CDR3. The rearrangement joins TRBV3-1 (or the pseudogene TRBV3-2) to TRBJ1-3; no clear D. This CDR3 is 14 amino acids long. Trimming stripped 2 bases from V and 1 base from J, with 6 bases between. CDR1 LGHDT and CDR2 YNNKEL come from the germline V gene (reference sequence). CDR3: CASSQSGSGNTIYF. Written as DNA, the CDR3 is TGTGCCAGCAGCCAATCGGGGTCTGGAAACACCATATATTTT.

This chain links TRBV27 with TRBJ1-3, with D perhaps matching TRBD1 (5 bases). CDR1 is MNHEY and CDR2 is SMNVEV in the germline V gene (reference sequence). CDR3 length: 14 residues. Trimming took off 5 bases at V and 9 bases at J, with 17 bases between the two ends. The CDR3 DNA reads TGTGCCAGCAGTCCCCAACGACAGTCGGGCACCATATATTTT. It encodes CASSPQRQSGTIYF.

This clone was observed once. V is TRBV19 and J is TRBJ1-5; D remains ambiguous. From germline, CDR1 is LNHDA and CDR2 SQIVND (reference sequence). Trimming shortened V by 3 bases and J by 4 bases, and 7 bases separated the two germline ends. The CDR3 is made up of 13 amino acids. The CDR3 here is CASSIRGNQPQHF. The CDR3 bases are TGTGCCAGTAGTATCCGGGGAAATCAGCCCCAGCATTTT.

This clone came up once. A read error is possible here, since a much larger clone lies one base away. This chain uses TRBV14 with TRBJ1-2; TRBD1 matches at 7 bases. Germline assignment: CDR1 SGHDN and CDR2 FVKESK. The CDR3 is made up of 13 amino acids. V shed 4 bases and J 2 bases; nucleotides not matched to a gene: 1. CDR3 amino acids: CASSPTGNYGYTF. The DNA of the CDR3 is TGTGCCAGCAGCCCGACAGGGAACTATGGCTACACCTTC.

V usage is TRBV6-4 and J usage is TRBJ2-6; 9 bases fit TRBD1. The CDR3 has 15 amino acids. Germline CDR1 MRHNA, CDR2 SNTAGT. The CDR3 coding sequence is TGTGCTAGCGGACAGGGGACCTCTGGGGCCAACGTCCTGACTTTC. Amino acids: CASGQGTSGANVLTF.

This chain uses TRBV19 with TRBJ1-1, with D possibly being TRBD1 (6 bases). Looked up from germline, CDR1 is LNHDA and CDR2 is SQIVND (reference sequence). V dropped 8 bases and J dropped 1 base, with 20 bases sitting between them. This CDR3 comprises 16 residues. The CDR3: CASQLESGHWNTEAFF. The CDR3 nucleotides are TGTGCCAGTCAGTTGGAGTCGGGACATTGGAACACTGAAGCTTTCTTT.